This T cell receptor (beta chain) comes out of a study of identical twins. Study-wide results and caveats: Models underpredicted monozygotic twin sharing of out-of-frame TCR alpha.

TCRdb processed the 5' RACE reads anew with MiXCR; each CDR3 protein has one entry. This table has about 530,000 distinct CDR3 sequences, around 20% appearing once. This clonotype was counted many times. Its antigen remains unidentified. The sample also formed part of further work on yellow fever vaccine responses in identical twins. According to that study: A vaccine T cell response that seemed partly convergent and partly personalized was reported in twins.

The clonotype was recovered from a woman aged 18-29 years in good health. Sequencing was performed on CD4+ T cells sorted from blood.

The CDR3 bases are TGTGCCAGCAGCCGTGGAGGCTCCTACAATGAGCAGTTCTTC. Residues: CASSRGGSYNEQFF. The chain uses TRBV7-8 and TRBJ2-1; D might be TRBD2 (5 bases). The CDR3 is 14 amino acids. The V end lost 5 bases, the J end lost 0 bases, and 8 bases lay between the germline ends. The V gene's germline CDR1 is SGHVS and CDR2 FQNEAQ.